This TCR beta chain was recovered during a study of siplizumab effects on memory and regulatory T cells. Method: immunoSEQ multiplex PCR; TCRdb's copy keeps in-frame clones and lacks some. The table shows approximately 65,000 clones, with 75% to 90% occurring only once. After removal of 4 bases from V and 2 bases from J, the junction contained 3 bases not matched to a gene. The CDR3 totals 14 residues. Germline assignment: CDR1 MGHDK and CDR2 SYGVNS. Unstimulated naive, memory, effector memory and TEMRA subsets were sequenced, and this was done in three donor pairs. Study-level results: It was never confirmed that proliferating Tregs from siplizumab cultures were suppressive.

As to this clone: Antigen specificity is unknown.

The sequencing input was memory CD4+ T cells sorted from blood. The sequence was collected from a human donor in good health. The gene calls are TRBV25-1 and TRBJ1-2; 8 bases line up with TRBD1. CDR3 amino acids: CASSGTGRNYGYTF. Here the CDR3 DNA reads TGTGCCAGCAGTGGGACAGGGAGGAACTATGGCTACACCTTC.